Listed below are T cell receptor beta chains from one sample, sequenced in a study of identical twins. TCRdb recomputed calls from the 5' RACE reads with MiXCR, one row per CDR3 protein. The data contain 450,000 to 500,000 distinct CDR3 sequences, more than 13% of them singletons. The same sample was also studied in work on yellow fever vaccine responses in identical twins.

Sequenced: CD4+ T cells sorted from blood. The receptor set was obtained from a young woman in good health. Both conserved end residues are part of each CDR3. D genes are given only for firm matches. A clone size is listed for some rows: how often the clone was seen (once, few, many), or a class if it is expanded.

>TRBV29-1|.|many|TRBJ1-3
CSAGSGNTIYF
TGCAGCGCGGGATCTGGAAACACCATATATTTT
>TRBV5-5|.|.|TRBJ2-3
CASSPFYTGSTDTQYF
TGTGCCAGCAGCCCGTTTTATACAGGGAGCACAGATACGCAGTATTTT
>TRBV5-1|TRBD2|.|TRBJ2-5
CASRGLAGLQETQYF
TGCGCCAGCAGGGGACTAGCGGGGCTCCAAGAGACCCAGTACTTC
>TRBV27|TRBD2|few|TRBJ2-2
CASSLAGGATTGELFF
TGTGCCAGCAGCTTAGCGGGAGGTGCGACCACCGGGGAGCTGTTTTTT
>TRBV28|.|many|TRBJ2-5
CASSSPVETQYF
TGTGCCAGCAGTTCCCCAGTGGAGACCCAGTACTTC
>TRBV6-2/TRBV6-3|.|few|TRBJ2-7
CASAGGGSYEQYF
TGTGCCAGCGCGGGTGGAGGCTCCTACGAGCAGTACTTC
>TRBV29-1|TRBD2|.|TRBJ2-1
CSVAASGNNEQFF
TGCAGCGTTGCGGCTAGCGGAAACAATGAGCAGTTCTTC
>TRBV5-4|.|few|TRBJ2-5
CASSSLPLETQYF
TGTGCCAGCAGCTCCCTCCCCCTCGAGACCCAGTACTTC
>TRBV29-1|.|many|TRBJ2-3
CSVRPSTDTQYF
TGCAGCGTTCGACCAAGCACAGATACGCAGTATTTT
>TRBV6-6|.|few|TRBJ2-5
CASRKTGAETQYF
TGTGCCAGCAGGAAAACTGGGGCCGAGACCCAGTACTTC
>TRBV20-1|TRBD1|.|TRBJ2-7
CSATKDRGVYEQYF
TGCAGTGCTACCAAGGACAGGGGGGTCTACGAGCAGTACTTC
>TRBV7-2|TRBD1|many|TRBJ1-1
CASSFRDRGLTEAFF
TGTGCCAGCAGCTTCCGGGACAGGGGGCTAACTGAAGCTTTCTTT
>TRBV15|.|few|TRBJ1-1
CATSIRVNTEAFF
TGTGCCACCAGCATAAGGGTAAACACTGAAGCTTTCTTT
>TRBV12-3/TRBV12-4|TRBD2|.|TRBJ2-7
CASSNGLAGFEQYF
TGTGCCAGCAGTAACGGACTAGCCGGATTCGAGCAGTACTTC
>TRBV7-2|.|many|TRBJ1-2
CASSLAIPPPYYGYTF
TGTGCCAGCAGCTTAGCCATCCCACCTCCTTACTATGGCTACACCTTC
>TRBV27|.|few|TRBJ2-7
CASRIRATFSYEQYF
TGTGCCAGCAGGATCAGGGCGACTTTCTCCTACGAGCAGTACTTC
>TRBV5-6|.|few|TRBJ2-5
CASSLGTGRGETQYF
TGTGCCAGCAGCTTGGGTACGGGCCGGGGCGAGACCCAGTACTTC
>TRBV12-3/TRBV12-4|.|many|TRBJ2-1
CASSLYPFSYNEQFF
TGTGCCAGCAGTTTATATCCTTTCTCCTACAATGAGCAGTTCTTC
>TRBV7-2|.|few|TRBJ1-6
CASSLRGGVLHF
TGTGCCAGCAGCTTAAGGGGAGGGGTCCTCCACTTT
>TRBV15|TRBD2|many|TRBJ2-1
CATSGISSGSGEQFF
TGTGCCACCAGCGGAATATCGAGCGGGAGCGGTGAGCAGTTCTTC
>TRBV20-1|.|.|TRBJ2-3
CSAWSYAKPDTQYF
TGCAGTGCCTGGAGTTATGCCAAGCCAGATACGCAGTATTTT
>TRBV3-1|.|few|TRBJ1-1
CASSQVSGGNTEAFF
TGTGCCAGCAGCCAAGTGTCTGGGGGGAACACTGAAGCTTTCTTT
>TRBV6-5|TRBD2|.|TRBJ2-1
CASSYRASGTRSYNEQFF
TGTGCCAGCAGTTACCGCGCTAGCGGGACTCGCTCCTACAATGAGCAGTTCTTC
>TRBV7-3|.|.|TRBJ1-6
CASSLTTGSPLHF
TGTGCCAGCAGCTTAACCACGGGTTCACCCCTCCACTTT
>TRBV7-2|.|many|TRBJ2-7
CASSLKGVHEQYF
TGTGCCAGCAGCTTGAAGGGGGTCCACGAGCAGTACTTC
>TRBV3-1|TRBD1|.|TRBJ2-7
CASRPGTGNAYEQYF
TGTGCCAGCAGACCCGGGACAGGGAATGCCTACGAGCAGTACTTC
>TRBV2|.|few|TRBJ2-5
CASTILRAETQYF
TGTGCCAGCACGATTTTGCGGGCGGAGACCCAGTACTTC
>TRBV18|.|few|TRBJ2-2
CASSPLRQLALGRENTGELFF
TGTGCCAGCTCACCATTAAGACAGCTCGCCTTGGGGAGAGAGAACACCGGGGAGCTGTTTTTT
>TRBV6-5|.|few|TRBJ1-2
CASRRDTDGYTF
TGTGCCAGCAGACGGGACACCGATGGCTACACCTTC
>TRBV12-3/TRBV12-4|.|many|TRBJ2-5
CASSPTAAGETQYF
TGTGCCAGCAGTCCTACTGCGGCGGGAGAGACCCAGTACTTC
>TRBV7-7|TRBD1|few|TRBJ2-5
CASSLGQGGLVTQYF
TGTGCTAGCAGTCTCGGACAGGGGGGGTTGGTGACCCAGTACTTC
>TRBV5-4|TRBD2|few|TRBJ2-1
CASSEDRGDEQFF
TGTGCCAGCAGCGAAGACCGGGGGGATGAGCAGTTCTTC
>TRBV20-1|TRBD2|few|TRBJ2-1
CSARKTLFGTSGVGEQFF
TGCAGTGCTAGAAAGACCCTGTTTGGGACTAGCGGGGTTGGTGAGCAGTTCTTC
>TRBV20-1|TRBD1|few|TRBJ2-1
CSASRDSFYNEQFF
TGCAGTGCCAGCCGGGACAGCTTCTACAATGAGCAGTTCTTC
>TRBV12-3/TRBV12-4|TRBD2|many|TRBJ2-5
CASSFLGTSGETQYF
TGTGCCAGCAGTTTCCTAGGGACTAGCGGTGAGACCCAGTACTTC
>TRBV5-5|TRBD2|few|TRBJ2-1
CASSQVGLAGGEQFF
TGTGCCAGCAGCCAGGTGGGACTAGCGGGAGGTGAGCAGTTCTTC
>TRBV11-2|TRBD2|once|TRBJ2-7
CASSFTSGGSYEQYF
TGTGCCAGCAGCTTTACTAGCGGGGGGTCCTACGAGCAGTACTTC
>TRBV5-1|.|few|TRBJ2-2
CASSFSDLLGELFF
TGCGCCAGCAGCTTTTCGGACTTGCTCGGGGAGCTGTTTTTT
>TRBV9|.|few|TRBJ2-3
CASSVVAARDTQYF
TGTGCCAGCAGCGTTGTGGCGGCCCGGGATACGCAGTATTTT
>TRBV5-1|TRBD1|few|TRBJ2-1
CASSQPDRNYNEQFF
TGCGCCAGCAGCCAACCGGACAGGAACTACAATGAGCAGTTCTTC
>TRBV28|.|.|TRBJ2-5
CASSLGGRTDWETQYF
TGTGCCAGCAGTTTGGGGGGGCGGACAGATTGGGAGACCCAGTACTTC
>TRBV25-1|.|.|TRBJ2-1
CASSGTLGTPGSYNEQFF
TGTGCCAGCAGTGGGACACTCGGGACCCCAGGCTCCTACAATGAGCAGTTCTTC
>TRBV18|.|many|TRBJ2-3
CASSPSADTQYF
TGTGCCAGCTCACCATCGGCAGATACGCAGTATTTT
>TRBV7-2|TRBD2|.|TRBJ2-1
CASRPSGTYNEQFF
TGTGCCAGCAGACCTAGCGGGACTTACAATGAGCAGTTCTTC
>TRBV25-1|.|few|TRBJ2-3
CASSEWGPDTQYF
TGTGCCAGCAGTGAATGGGGTCCAGATACGCAGTATTTT
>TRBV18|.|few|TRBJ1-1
CASSPPGGRWDTEAFF
TGTGCCAGCTCACCACCGGGGGGGCGCTGGGACACTGAAGCTTTCTTT
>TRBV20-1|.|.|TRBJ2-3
CSLGSPTDTQYF
TGCAGCCTAGGTAGTCCCACAGATACGCAGTATTTT
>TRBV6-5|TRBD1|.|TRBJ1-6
CASSYLLGQGSSPLHF
TGTGCCAGCAGTTACCTGCTTGGACAGGGCTCCTCACCCCTCCACTTT
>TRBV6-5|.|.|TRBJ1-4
CASSYSGGVGEKLFF
TGTGCCAGCAGTTACTCAGGAGGGGTTGGGGAAAAACTGTTTTTT
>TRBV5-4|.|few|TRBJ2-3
CASSPTGGNPLGTQYF
TGTGCCAGCAGCCCAACAGGCGGGAACCCTCTGGGTACGCAGTATTTT
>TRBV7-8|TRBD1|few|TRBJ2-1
CASSLRDRGGFEQFF
TGTGCCAGCAGCTTGAGGGACAGGGGGGGTTTCGAGCAGTTCTTC
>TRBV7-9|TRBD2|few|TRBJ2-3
CASSPMGGEADTQYF
TGTGCCAGCAGCCCTATGGGGGGGGAGGCAGATACGCAGTATTTT
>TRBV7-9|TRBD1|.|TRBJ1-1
CASSFMVRGQQAFF
TGTGCCAGCAGCTTCATGGTACGGGGACAGCAAGCTTTCTTT
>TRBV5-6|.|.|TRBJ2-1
CAMGPGAAWRAGNEQFF
TGTGCCATGGGCCCCGGGGCGGCCTGGAGGGCAGGCAATGAGCAGTTCTTC
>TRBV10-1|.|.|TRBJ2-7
CASSEGRIYEQYF
TGCGCCAGCAGTGAGGGTCGGATCTACGAGCAGTACTTC
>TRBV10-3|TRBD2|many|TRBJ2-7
CAISRTGLVYEQYF
TGTGCCATCAGTAGAACGGGACTAGTCTACGAGCAGTACTTC